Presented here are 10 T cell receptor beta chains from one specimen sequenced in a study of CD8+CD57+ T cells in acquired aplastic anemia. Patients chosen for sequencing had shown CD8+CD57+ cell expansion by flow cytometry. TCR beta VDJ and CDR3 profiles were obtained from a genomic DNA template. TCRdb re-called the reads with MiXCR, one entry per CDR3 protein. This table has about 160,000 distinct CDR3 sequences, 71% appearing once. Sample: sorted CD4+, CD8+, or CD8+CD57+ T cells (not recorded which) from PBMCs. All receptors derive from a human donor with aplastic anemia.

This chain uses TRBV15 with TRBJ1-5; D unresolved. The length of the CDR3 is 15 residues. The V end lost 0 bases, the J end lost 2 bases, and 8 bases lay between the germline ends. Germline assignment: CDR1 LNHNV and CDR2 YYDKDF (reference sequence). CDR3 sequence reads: CATSREPVGNQPQHF. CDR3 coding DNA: TGTGCCACCAGCAGAGAGCCAGTCGGCAATCAGCCCCAGCATTTT.

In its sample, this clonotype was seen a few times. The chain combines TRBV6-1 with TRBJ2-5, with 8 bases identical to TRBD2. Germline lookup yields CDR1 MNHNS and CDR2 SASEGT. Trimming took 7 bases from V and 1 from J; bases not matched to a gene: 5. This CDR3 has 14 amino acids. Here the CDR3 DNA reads TGTGCCAGCACTAACGGGGGGGCCCAAGAGACCCAGTACTTC. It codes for CASTNGGAQETQYF.

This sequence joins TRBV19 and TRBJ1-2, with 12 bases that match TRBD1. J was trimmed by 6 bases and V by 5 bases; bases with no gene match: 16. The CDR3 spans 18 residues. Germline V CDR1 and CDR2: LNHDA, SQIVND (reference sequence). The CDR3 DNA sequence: TGTGCCAGTAGTTTCCTTAGCTTCGGGACAGGGGGCGCGGATGGCTACACCTTC. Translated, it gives CASSFLSFGTGGADGYTF.

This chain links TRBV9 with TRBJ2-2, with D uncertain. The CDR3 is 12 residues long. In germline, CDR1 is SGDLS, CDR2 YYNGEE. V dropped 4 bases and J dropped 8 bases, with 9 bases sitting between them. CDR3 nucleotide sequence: TGTGCCAGCAGCCCTGGACCTGGGGAGCTGTTTTTT. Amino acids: CASSPGPGELFF.

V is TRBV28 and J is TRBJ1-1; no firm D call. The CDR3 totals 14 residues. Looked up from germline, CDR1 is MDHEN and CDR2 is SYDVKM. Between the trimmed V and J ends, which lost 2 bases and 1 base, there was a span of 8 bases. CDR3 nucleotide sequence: TGTGCCAGCAGTTTAAGGTTAAGGAACACTGAAGCTTTCTTT. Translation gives CASSLRLRNTEAFF.

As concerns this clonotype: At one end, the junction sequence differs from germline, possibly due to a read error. Here the CDR3 reads CASSLRFGGSTISLNEQFF. The DNA of the CDR3 is TGCGCCAGCAGCTTGAGGTTTGGCGGGAGCACCATAAGTTTGAATGAGCAGTTCTTC. The gene calls are TRBV13 and TRBJ2-1; 7 bases are shared with TRBD2. CDR1 is PRHDT, CDR2 FYEKMQ, per germline (reference sequence). The length of the CDR3 is 19 residues.

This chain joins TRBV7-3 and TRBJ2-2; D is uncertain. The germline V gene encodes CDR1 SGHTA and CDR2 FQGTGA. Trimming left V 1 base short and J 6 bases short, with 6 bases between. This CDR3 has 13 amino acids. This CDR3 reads CASSLMGAGELFF. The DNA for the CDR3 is TGTGCCAGCAGCTTAATGGGTGCCGGGGAGCTGTTTTTT.

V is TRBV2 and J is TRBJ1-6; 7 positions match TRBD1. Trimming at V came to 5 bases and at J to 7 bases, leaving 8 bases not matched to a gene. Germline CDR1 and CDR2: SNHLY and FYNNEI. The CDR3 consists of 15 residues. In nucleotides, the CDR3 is TGTGCCAGCAGTCCCCGGGACAGCTCAAATTCACCCCTCCACTTT. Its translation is CASSPRDSSNSPLHF.

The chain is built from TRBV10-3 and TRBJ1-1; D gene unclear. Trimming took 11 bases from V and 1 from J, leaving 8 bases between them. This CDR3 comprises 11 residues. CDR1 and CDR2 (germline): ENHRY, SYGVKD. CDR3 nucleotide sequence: TGTGCCGCCCGACAGAACACTGAAGCTTTCTTT. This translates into CAARQNTEAFF.

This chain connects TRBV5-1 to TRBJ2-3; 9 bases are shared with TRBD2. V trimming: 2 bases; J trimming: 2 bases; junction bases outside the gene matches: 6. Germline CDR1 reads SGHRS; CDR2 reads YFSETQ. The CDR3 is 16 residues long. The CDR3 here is CASSFLLAGNTDTQYF. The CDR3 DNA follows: TGCGCCAGCAGCTTCTTGCTAGCGGGGAACACAGATACGCAGTATTTT.